Listed here is a single T cell receptor beta chain. What it recognizes is unknown. These data come from a study of shared clonotypes between healthy human individuals. Data came from immunoSEQ multiplex PCR; TCRdb stores just in-frame clones and leaves some out. The data hold about 1.1 million clones, with roughly 77% observed a single time. The CDR3 runs 15 residues. Trimming removed 0 bases from V and 1 base from J, with 10 bases in between. Germline V gene sequence: CDR1 SGHRS, CDR2 YFSETQ. General study points: Sampling used blood alone; tissue repertoires probably differ. Large depth notwithstanding, sorted-subset sequencing proved incomplete by rarefaction.

This chain links TRBV5-1 with TRBJ2-5; D gene unclear. The specimen sequenced was memory CD4+ T cells from PBMCs. Described subset: CD45RA-negative fraction. The source is a man between 18 and 29 years old in good health. Some clones in this sample may be carry-over from other donors' samples. The DNA of the CDR3 is TGCGCCAGCAGCTTGGCCCTCGCAGGCCAAGAGACCCAGTACTTC. It yields the protein CASSLALAGQETQYF.